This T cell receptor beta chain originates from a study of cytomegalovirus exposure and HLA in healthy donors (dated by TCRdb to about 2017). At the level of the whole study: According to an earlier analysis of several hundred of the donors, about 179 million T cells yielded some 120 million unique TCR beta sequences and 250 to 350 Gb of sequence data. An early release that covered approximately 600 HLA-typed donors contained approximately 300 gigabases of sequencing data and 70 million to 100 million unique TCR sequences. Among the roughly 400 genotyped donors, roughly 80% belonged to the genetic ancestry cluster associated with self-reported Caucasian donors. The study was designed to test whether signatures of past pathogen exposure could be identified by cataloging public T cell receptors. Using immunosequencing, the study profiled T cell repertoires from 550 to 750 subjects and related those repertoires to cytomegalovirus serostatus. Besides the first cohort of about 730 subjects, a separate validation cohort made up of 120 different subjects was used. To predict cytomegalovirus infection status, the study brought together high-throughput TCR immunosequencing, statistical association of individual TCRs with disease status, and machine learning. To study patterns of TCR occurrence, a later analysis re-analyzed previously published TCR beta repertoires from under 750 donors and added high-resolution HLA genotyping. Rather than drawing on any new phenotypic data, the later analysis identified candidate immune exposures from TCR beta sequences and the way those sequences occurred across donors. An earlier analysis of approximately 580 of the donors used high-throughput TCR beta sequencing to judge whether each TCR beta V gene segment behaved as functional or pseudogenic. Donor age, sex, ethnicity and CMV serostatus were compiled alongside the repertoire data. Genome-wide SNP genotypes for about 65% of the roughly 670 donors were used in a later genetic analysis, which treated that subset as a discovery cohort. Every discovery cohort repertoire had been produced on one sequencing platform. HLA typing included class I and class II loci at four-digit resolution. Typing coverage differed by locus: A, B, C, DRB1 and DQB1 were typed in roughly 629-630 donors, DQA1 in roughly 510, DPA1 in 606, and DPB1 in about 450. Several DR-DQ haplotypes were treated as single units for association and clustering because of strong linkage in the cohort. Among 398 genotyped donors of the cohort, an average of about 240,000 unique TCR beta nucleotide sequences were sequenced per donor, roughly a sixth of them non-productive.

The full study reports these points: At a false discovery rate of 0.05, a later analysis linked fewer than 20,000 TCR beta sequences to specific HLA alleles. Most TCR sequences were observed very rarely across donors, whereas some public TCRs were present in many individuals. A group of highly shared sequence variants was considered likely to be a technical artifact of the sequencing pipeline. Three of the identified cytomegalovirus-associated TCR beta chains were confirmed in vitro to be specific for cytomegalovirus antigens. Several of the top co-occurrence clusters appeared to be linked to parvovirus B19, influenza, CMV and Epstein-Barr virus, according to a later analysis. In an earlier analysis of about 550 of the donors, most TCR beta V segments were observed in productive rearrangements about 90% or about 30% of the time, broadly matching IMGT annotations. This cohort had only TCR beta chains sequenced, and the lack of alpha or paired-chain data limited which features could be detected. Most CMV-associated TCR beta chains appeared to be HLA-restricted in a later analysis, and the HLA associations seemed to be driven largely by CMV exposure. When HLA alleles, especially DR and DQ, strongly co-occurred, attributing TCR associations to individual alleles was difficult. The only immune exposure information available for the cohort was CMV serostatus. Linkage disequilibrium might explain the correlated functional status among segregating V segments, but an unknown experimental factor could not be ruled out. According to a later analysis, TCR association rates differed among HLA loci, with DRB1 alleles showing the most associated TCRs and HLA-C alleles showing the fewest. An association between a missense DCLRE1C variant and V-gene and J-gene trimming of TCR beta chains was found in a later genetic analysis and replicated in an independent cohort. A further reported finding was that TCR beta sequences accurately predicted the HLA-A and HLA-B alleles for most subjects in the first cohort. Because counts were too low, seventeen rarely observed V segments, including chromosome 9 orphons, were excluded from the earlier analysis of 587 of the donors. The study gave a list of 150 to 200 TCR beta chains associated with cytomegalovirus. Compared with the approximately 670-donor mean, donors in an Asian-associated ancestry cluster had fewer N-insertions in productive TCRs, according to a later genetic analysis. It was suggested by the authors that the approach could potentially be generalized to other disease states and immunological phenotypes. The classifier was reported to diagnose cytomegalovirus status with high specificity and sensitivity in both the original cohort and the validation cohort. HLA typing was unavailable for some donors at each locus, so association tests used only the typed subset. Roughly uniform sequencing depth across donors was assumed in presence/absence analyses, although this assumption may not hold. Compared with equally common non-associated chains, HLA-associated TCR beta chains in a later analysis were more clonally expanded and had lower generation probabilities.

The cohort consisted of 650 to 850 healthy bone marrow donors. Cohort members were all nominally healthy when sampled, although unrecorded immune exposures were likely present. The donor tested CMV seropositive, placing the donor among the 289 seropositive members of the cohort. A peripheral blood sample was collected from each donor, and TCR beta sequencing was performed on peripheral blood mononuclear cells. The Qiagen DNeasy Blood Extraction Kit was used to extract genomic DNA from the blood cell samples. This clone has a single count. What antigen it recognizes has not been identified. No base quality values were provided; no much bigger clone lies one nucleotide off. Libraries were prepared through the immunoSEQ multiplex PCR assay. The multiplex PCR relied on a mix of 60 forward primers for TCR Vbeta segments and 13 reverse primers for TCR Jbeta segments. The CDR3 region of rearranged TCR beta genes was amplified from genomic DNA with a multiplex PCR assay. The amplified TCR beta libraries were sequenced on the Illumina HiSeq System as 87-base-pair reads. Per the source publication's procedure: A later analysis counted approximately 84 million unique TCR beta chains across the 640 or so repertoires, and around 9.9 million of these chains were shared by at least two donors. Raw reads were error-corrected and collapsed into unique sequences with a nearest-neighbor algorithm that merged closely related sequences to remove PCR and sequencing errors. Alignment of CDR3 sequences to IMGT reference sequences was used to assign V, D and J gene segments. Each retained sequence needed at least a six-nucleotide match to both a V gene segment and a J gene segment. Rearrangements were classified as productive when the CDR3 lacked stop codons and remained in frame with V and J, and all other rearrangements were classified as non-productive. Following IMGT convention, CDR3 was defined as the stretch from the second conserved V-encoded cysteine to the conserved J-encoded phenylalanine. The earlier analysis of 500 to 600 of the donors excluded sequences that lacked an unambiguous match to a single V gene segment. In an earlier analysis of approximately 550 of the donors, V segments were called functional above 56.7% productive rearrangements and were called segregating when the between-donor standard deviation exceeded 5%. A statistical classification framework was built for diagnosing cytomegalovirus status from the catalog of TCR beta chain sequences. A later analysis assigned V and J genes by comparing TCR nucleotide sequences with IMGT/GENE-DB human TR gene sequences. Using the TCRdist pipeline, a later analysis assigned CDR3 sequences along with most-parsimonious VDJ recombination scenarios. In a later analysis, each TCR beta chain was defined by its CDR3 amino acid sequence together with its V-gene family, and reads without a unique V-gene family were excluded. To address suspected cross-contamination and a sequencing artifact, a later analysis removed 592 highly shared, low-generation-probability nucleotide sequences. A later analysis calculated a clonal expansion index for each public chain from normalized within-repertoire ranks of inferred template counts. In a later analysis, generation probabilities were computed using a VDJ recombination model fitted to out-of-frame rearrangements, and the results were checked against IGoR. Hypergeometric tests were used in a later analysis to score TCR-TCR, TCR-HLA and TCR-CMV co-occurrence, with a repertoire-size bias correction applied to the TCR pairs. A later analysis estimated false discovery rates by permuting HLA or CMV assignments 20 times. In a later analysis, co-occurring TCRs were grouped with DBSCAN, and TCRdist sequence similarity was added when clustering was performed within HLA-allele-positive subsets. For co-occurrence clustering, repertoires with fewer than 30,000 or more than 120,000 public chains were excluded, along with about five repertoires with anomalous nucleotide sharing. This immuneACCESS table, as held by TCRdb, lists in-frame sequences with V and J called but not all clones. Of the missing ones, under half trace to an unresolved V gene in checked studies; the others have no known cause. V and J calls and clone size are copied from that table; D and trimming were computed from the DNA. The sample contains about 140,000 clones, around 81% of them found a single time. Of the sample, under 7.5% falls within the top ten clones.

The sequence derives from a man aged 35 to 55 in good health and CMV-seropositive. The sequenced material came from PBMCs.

Read as DNA, the sequence is TGCGCCAGCAGCCAAGATGAACGAACAGGGGGCGGATTAGATGGCTACACCTTC. Protein translation: CASSQDERTGGGLDGYTF. The rearrangement combines TRBV4-1 with TRBJ1-2, with 9 middle bases fitting TRBD1. Via the germline V gene, CDR1 is MGHRA and CDR2 YSYEKL. Trimming removed 0 bases from V and 6 bases from J; the gene matches leave 14 bases unexplained. Measured from the cysteine to the phenylalanine, the CDR3 is 18 residues long. Just the 54-base CDR3 DNA is kept, in frame starting at base 1.